This T cell receptor (beta chain) stems from a study of CD8 T cells in Susac syndrome. Study-wide results and caveats: As the study acknowledged, the number of individuals who were part of its TCR sequencing and HLA analysis was relatively small.

Per the germline V gene, CDR1 is LGHDT and CDR2 is YNNKEL (reference sequence). The CDR3 totals 12 residues. V was trimmed by 2 bases and J by 5 bases, leaving 6 bases between them. As regards this clonotype: Antigen: not known.

It was with random hexamers that 0.5 to 1 ug RNA was reverse transcribed. Using its own MiXCR run on the immunoSEQ multiplex PCR reads, TCRdb lists one record per CDR3 protein. The sample comprises more than 95,000 distinct CDR3 sequences, approximately 93% of which are singletons, and 0.093% rests with the top ten. This TCR came from a human donor with multiple sclerosis. The V and J genes are TRBV3-1 and TRBJ1-1; D not certain. Sequencing input: CD4+ T cells from PBMCs. The DNA of the CDR3 is TGTGCCAGCAGCCAAAGAGAAACTGAAGCTTTCTTT. It is translated as CASSQRETEAFF.